This T cell receptor (beta chain) came from a study of early T cells in non-severe SARS-CoV-2 infection. This clonotype was seen at least ten times. The antigen is undetermined. Separate cDNA molecules each had unique molecular identifiers attached to them. A single record per CDR3 protein comes from TCRdb applying MiXCR to the 5' RACE reads. The repertoire holds roughly 32,000 distinct CDR3 sequences, under 7.5% seen once, with roughly two fifths in the top ten. Study results and caveats: Anti-spike CD8 specificities were favored by VDJdb matching, whose results missed private and CD4 specificities.

This receptor was identified in an adult who was a healthcare worker with PCR-confirmed SARS-CoV-2 infection or an uninfected control (not recorded which). Sequencing was carried out using whole blood.

The chain's CDR3 is CASSLGRGGSYNEQFF. The CDR3 bases are TGTGCCAGCAGCTTAGGGCGGGGCGGCTCCTACAATGAGCAGTTCTTC. V is TRBV7-6 and J is TRBJ2-1; possibly TRBD2 for D (6 bases). Germline CDR1 SGHVS, CDR2 FNYEAQ. The ends were cut back, 1 base at V and 0 bases at J, with 10 bases in the middle. This CDR3 is built from 16 residues.